The source of this TCR beta chain is a study of blood T cell repertoires in COVID-19. The CDR3 has 14 residues. The V gene's germline CDR1 is MDHEN and CDR2 SYDVKM. Losses at the gene ends were 11 bases for V and 1 base for J; bases not matched to a gene: 4. In the original workflow: Nucleated cell number was recorded as an estimate derived from reference gene primer amplification. Data came from immunoSEQ multiplex PCR; TCRdb stores just in-frame clones and leaves some out. V and J calls and clone size are as listed in that table; D and trimming were resolved from the DNA. The data contain 250,000 to 350,000 clones, approximately 85% of them singletons.

This sequence joins TRBV28 and TRBJ2-1; 11 bases align to TRBD2. The specimen was peripheral blood. This TCR was recovered from a human donor with COVID-19, enrolled during active disease. The donor label of this sample is uncertain. The CDR3 DNA follows: TGTGCCTGTCTAGCGGGAGGATCCTACAATGAGCAGTTCTTC. Its translation is CACLAGGSYNEQFF.